These 5 T cell receptor beta chains originate from one sample sequenced in a study of blood T cell repertoires in COVID-19. Repertoires were generated with immunoSEQ multiplex PCR, while TCRdb's copy carries only in-frame clones and drops some. This table holds approximately 62,000 clones, over 75% found once. Sequenced sample: peripheral blood. The receptors shown here come from an elderly man with acute or convalescent COVID-19.

This clone showed up just a few times. The V and J genes are TRBV18 and TRBJ2-7; 7 bases are shared with TRBD2. This CDR3 is 16 amino acids long. V lost 0 bases and J lost 5; bases outside the gene matches: 10. CDR1 and CDR2 from the germline V gene are KGHSH and LQKENI. The CDR3 nucleotides are TGTGCCAGCTCACCACCAAATGAGGGGCGGGGGAACGAGCAGTACTTC. This codes for CASSPPNEGRGNEQYF.

The chain employs TRBV2 and TRBJ1-1; D possibly corresponds to TRBD1 (5 bases). CDR3 length: 15 residues. Trimming took 4 bases from V and 5 from J, leaving 17 bases between them. CDR1 SNHLY and CDR2 FYNNEI come from the germline V gene. In DNA, the CDR3 is TGTGCCAGCAGTGCCCCCCTGACGGGGGGGACTGAAGCTTTCTTT. Translated: CASSAPLTGGTEAFF.

The chain carries TRBV2 and TRBJ2-3; 15 bases match TRBD2. Germline CDR1 is SNHLY and CDR2 is FYNNEI. The J segment lost 4 bases and the V segment lost 4 bases, leaving 12 bases of the junction unmatched. The CDR3 runs 19 residues. CDR3: CASSGIGLAGGPVSDTQYF. For the CDR3, the DNA is TGTGCCAGCAGTGGGATAGGACTAGCGGGGGGGCCAGTTTCAGATACGCAGTATTTT.

This CDR3 is CASSPDRGNYGYTF. As DNA, the CDR3 is TGCGCCAGCAGCCCTGACAGGGGGAACTATGGCTACACCTTC. The rearrangement uses TRBV5-1 and TRBJ1-2, with 9 bases lining up with TRBD1. Germline loops: CDR1 SGHRS, CDR2 YFSETQ. The length of the CDR3 is 14 residues. J lost 2 bases, V lost 4 bases, and 3 bases had no gene match.

The chain couples TRBV19 to TRBJ2-1; 8 bases line up with TRBD2. Germline V lookup: CDR1 LNHDA, CDR2 SQIVND (reference sequence). The V segment lost 4 bases and the J segment 7 bases; nucleotides outside the gene matches: 6. The CDR3 contains 14 residues. The CDR3 coding sequence is TGTGCCAGTAGTACTCGGGGGGGCCGAAATGAGCAGTTCTTC. This translates into CASSTRGGRNEQFF.